These 31 T cell receptor beta chains originate from one sample sequenced in a study of blood T cell repertoires in COVID-19. The table came from immunoSEQ multiplex PCR; TCRdb's copy has only in-frame clones and leaves some out. Seen here are roughly 300,000 clones, nearly 90% observed once, and the top ten hold 9% to 9.5%. Sequenced sample: peripheral blood. These receptor sequences come from a man aged 18 to 30 with active or convalescent COVID-19.

The chain couples TRBV6-5 to TRBJ1-2; 9 nucleotides agree with TRBD1. CDR1 MNHEY and CDR2 SVGAGI come from the germline V gene. V dropped 6 bases and J dropped 6; count of bases not matched to a gene: 5. This CDR3 spans 13 amino acids. The CDR3 coding sequence is TGTGCCAGCAGGGGACAGGGAAAGGATGGCTACACCTTC. Amino acids: CASRGQGKDGYTF.

The V and J genes are TRBV9 and TRBJ1-6; TRBD1 matches at 9 bases. V lost 4 bases, J lost 8 bases, and 13 bases stayed unmatched. The CDR3 extends over 17 amino acids. Germline-derived CDR1 and CDR2 are SGDLS and YYNGEE. The CDR3 sequence: CASSTAPGQGGYSPLHF. The CDR3 DNA reads as TGTGCCAGCAGCACAGCCCCGGGACAGGGCGGGTATTCACCCCTCCACTTT.

The chain is built from TRBV18 and TRBJ1-2; D not certain. Trimming removed 3 bases at V and 2 bases at J, with 13 bases between. CDR3 length: 15 residues. CDR1 is KGHSH, CDR2 LQKENI, per germline. The CDR3 DNA follows: TGTGCCAGCTCACCCCTACAGAGTATGAACTATGGCTACACCTTC. Translated: CASSPLQSMNYGYTF. Variable domain in full (rest from reference TRBV18 and TRBJ1-2): NAGVMQNPRHLVRRRGQEARLRCSPMKGHSHVYWYRQLPEEGLKFMVYLQKENIIDESGMPKERFSAEFPKEGPSILRIQQVVRGDSAAYFCASSPLQSMNYGYTFGSGTRLTVV.

The CDR3 sequence is CASNVRSPYNSPLHF. The DNA for the CDR3 is TGTGCCAGCAACGTGCGGTCGCCCTATAATTCACCCCTCCACTTT. V is TRBV2 and J is TRBJ1-6; D unclear. The germline V gene has CDR1 SNHLY and CDR2 FYNNEI. The CDR3 has 15 residues. The germline V and J ends were trimmed by 7 bases and 2 bases, with 12 bases remaining between them.

The chain uses TRBV5-4 and TRBJ2-5, with TRBD1 identical over 8 bases. Losses at the gene ends were 9 bases for V and 1 base for J; bases not matched to a gene: 5. CDR3 length equals 13 residues. CDR1 and CDR2 from the germline V gene are SGHNT and YYREEE (reference sequence). The CDR3 sequence: CATWTGSQETQYF. The CDR3, as DNA: TGTGCCACCTGGACAGGGAGCCAAGAGACCCAGTACTTC.

This clone was seen a handful of times. The rearrangement uses TRBV25-1 and TRBJ1-1, with D maybe TRBD1 (6 bases). V was trimmed by 4 bases and J by 1 base, leaving 13 bases between them. The CDR3 spans 15 residues. Germline lookup yields CDR1 MGHDK and CDR2 SYGVNS. CDR3 amino acids: CASSVPGHENTEAFF. The DNA for the CDR3 is TGTGCCAGCAGTGTACCGGGACACGAGAACACTGAAGCTTTCTTT.

Written as DNA, the CDR3 is TGTGCCAGCAGCTTAGATTTGACAAAGCTCAATGAGCAGTTCTTC. Protein: CASSLDLTKLNEQFF. This rearrangement joins TRBV7-9 to TRBJ2-1; D not certain. The V end lost 1 base, the J end lost 6 bases, and 13 bases lay between the germline ends. The CDR3 is made up of 15 amino acids. The germline CDR1 and CDR2 sequences are SEHNR and FQNEAQ (reference sequence).

The rearrangement joins TRBV27 to TRBJ1-1, with TRBD1 as a possible D gene (6 bases). The CDR3 loop spans 14 amino acids. V was shortened by 5 bases and J by 3 bases, with 13 bases between the two germline ends. CDR1 and CDR2 from the germline V gene are MNHEY and SMNVEV (reference sequence). The CDR3 loop is CASSPRTAHTEAFF. The DNA for the CDR3 is TGTGCCAGCAGTCCACGGACAGCGCACACTGAAGCTTTCTTT.

V usage is TRBV10-3 and J usage is TRBJ2-3; possible D gene TRBD2, 6 bases. Per germline, CDR1 ENHRY and CDR2 SYGVKD. The V end was cut by 9 bases, the J end by 6 bases, with 16 bases between. This CDR3 spans 13 amino acids. In DNA form, the CDR3 reads TGTGCCATTGGAGGGGAACCCAGGGATACGCAGTATTTT. Translating gives CAIGGEPRDTQYF.

This clone was seen just once. V gene TRBV7-2 combines with J gene TRBJ1-3, with D perhaps matching TRBD1 (5 bases). V was pared by 6 bases and J by 0 bases, with 21 bases between. CDR3 size: 18 residues. CDR1 and CDR2 from the germline V gene are SGHTA and FQGNSA. CDR3 sequence: CASSGQDSGYRSGNTIYF. CDR3 in DNA: TGTGCCAGCAGTGGACAAGATTCAGGCTACCGCTCTGGAAACACCATATATTTT.

The chain recombines TRBV5-6 with TRBJ2-1; D might be TRBD2 (5 bases). Germline V gene lookup returns CDR1 SGHDT and CDR2 YYEEEE. The CDR3 extends over 16 amino acids. The V and J ends lost 4 bases and 8 bases respectively, with 22 bases between them. CDR3: CASSRPGSAGFYEQFF. CDR3 bases: TGTGCCAGCAGCCGCCCGGGGAGCGCTGGCTTTTATGAGCAGTTCTTC.

The chain has TRBV27 and TRBJ1-5, with 11 positions matching TRBD1. Germline V lookup: CDR1 MNHEY, CDR2 SMNVEV (reference sequence). CDR3 length equals 15 residues. The ends lost 2 bases at V and 6 bases at J; junction bases unmatched: 3. CDR3 coding DNA: TGTGCCAGCAGTTTAGGGACAGGGGGGTTTCAGCCCCAGCATTTT. It translates to CASSLGTGGFQPQHF.

This clone was detected once. This chain uses TRBV6-2 or TRBV6-3 with TRBJ1-2; 7 bases align to TRBD1. Germline CDR1 is MNHEY and CDR2 is SVGEGT. With V trimmed by 6 bases and J by 4 bases, 5 bases remained unmatched. The length of the CDR3 is 13 residues. Here the CDR3 reads CASSQDRPYGYTF. CDR3 nucleotides: TGTGCCAGCAGCCAGGACAGGCCCTATGGCTACACCTTC.

This clone has only a few counts. The chain has TRBV7-9 and TRBJ1-2, with D maybe TRBD1 (5 bases). Trimming pared 2 bases from V and 6 bases from J, leaving 16 bases between. The germline V gene encodes CDR1 SEHNR and CDR2 FQNEAQ (reference sequence). The CDR3 runs to 15 residues. The DNA of the CDR3 is TGTGCCAGCAGCTTAAATAGTCCGGGGGTTGATGGCTACACCTTC. This translates into CASSLNSPGVDGYTF.

This rearrangement joins TRBV7-9 to TRBJ1-1; TRBD1 aligns across 8 bases. V was pared by 4 bases and J by 4 bases, with 2 bases of the junction left unmatched. The CDR3 is made up of 13 amino acids. The germline CDR1 and CDR2 sequences are SEHNR and FQNEAQ (reference sequence). CDR3 residues: CASSSGGFTEAFF. The CDR3 nucleotides read TGTGCCAGCAGCTCAGGGGGCTTCACTGAAGCTTTCTTT.

The gene calls are TRBV5-1 and TRBJ1-3; 10 bases are a match to TRBD1. From germline, CDR1 is SGHRS and CDR2 YFSETQ. This CDR3 comprises 17 residues. V shed 3 bases, J shed 4 bases, and the junction held 10 bases outside the gene matches. The CDR3 bases are TGCGCCAGCAGCTCCAATACTGACAGGGGGCGCGGAAACACCATATATTTT. Translation gives CASSSNTDRGRGNTIYF. Looking up the rest from reference TRBV5-1 and TRBJ1-3 gives the full variable domain: KAGVTQTPRYLIKTRGQQVTLSCSPISGHRSVSWYQQTPGQGLQFLFEYFSETQRNKGNFPGRFSGRQFSNSRSEMNVSTLELGDSALYLCASSSNTDRGRGNTIYFGEGSWLTVV.

The chain employs TRBV11-3 and TRBJ2-2; 10 bases line up with TRBD2. The CDR3 extends over 15 amino acids. CDR1 SGHNT and CDR2 YENEEA come from the germline V gene. V gave up 2 bases and J gave up 6 bases; unmatched junction bases: 3. CDR3 sequence: CASSLTAGGPGELFF. The CDR3 DNA sequence: TGTGCCAGCAGCTTAACAGCGGGGGGGCCCGGGGAGCTGTTTTTT.

The chain joins TRBV4-1 to TRBJ1-1; a weak D match, TRBD1 (6 bases). The CDR3 runs to 17 residues. CDR1 and CDR2 from the germline V gene are MGHRA and YSYEKL. With 3 bases removed from V and 8 bases from J, the gap between germline ends came to 25 bases. CDR3 amino acids: CASSQTLGQTFTTEAFF. CDR3 bases: TGCGCCAGCAGCCAGACATTGGGACAAACCTTTACGACAGAAGCTTTCTTT.

In its sample, this clone was seen a few times. The chain employs TRBV2 and TRBJ1-1; D remains unclear. This CDR3 region has 12 residues. Germline lookup yields CDR1 SNHLY and CDR2 FYNNEI. Trimming shortened V by 6 bases and J by 0 bases, and 5 bases separated the two germline ends. The DNA for the CDR3 is TGTGCCAGCAGCCTATTGAACACTGAAGCTTTCTTT. Its translation is CASSLLNTEAFF.

The genes are TRBV6-5 and TRBJ1-3, with no clear D. This CDR3 has 13 amino acids. The germline V gene encodes CDR1 MNHEY and CDR2 SVGAGI. V was cut by 6 bases and J by 2 bases, with 8 bases left in between. The CDR3 protein is CASRSLPGNTIYF. CDR3 DNA sequence: TGTGCCAGCAGGAGCCTCCCTGGAAACACCATATATTTT.

This clone has just one count. The chain combines TRBV13 with TRBJ2-7; D gene unclear. The CDR3 spans 11 residues. Germline-derived CDR1 and CDR2 are PRHDT and FYEKMQ (reference sequence). V lost 7 bases to trimming and J lost 5 bases, with 9 bases between them. CDR3: CASTQINEQYF. Written as DNA, the CDR3 is TGTGCCAGCACCCAAATCAACGAGCAGTACTTC.

The chain recombines TRBV6-6 with TRBJ2-1; TRBD1 might be the D (6 bases). CDR3 length: 16 residues. Germline assignment: CDR1 MNHNY and CDR2 SVGAGI (reference sequence). Trimming removed 5 bases from V and 4 bases from J, with 18 bases in between. CDR3 amino acids: CASSRGTPNKYNEQFF. The CDR3 coding sequence is TGTGCCAGCAGTCGAGGGACACCTAATAAGTACAATGAGCAGTTCTTC.

This chain links TRBV19 with TRBJ2-5; 7 positions match TRBD2. Germline CDR1 and CDR2: LNHDA and SQIVND (reference sequence). Trimming cost V 3 bases and J 0 bases; bases outside gene matches: 7. The CDR3 runs to 16 residues. The CDR3 here is CASSILLGGYQETQYF. CDR3 in DNA: TGTGCCAGTAGTATCCTACTGGGGGGGTACCAAGAGACCCAGTACTTC.

V gene TRBV11-2 combines with J gene TRBJ1-3; 7 bases fit TRBD1. The CDR3 is 15 amino acids. V trimming: 6 bases; J trimming: 1 base; junction bases outside the gene matches: 6. The germline CDR1 and CDR2 sequences are SGHAT and FQNNGV. The CDR3 loop reads CASRANRGSGNTIYF. The CDR3 bases are TGTGCCAGCAGAGCAAACAGGGGTTCTGGAAACACCATATATTTT.

The rearrangement joins TRBV11-2 to TRBJ2-6, with TRBD1 matching 10 bases. Germline V gene data show CDR1 as SGHAT and CDR2 as FQNNGV. The junction had 10 bases not matched to a gene; V was cut back by 4 bases and J by 4 bases. There are 18 residues in the CDR3. The CDR3 is CASSSPGQGMWGANVLTF. CDR3 coding DNA: TGTGCCAGCAGCTCGCCGGGACAGGGGATGTGGGGGGCCAACGTCCTGACTTTC.

The chain carries TRBV12-3 or TRBV12-4 and TRBJ1-1; D ambiguous. There are 11 residues in the CDR3. V lost 8 bases to trimming and J lost 5 bases, with 9 bases between them. This CDR3 reads CASSPGTEAFF. The CDR3 DNA reads TGTGCCAGCTCCCCGGGGACTGAAGCTTTCTTT.

The chain uses TRBV5-1 and TRBJ2-3, with 7 bases matching TRBD1. With 1 base clipped from V and 4 bases from J, the junction kept 15 bases outside the gene matches. Germline V gene sequence: CDR1 SGHRS, CDR2 YFSETQ. This CDR3 has 18 residues. The chain's CDR3 is CASSLNQQGVAISDTQYF. The DNA of the CDR3 is TGCGCCAGCAGCTTGAACCAGCAGGGGGTCGCAATTTCAGATACGCAGTATTTT.

The chain carries TRBV5-1 and TRBJ2-3, with D perhaps matching TRBD1 (6 bases). Germline V gene sequence: CDR1 SGHRS, CDR2 YFSETQ. V was pared by 4 bases and J by 0 bases, with 15 bases between. CDR3 length: 16 amino acids. For the CDR3, the DNA is TGCGCCAGCAGCGACATGGTGGGGGCTAGCACAGATACGCAGTATTTT. This codes for CASSDMVGASTDTQYF.

This clone has just one count. CDR3 in DNA: TGTGCCAGCAGTGACTCCAGTAACTATGGCTACACCTTC. This codes for CASSDSSNYGYTF. This chain uses TRBV2 with TRBJ1-2, with D unclear. The CDR3 consists of 13 residues. The V end was cut by 3 bases, the J end by 1 base, with 6 bases between. Germline CDR1 SNHLY, CDR2 FYNNEI. The full variable domain, its missing parts supplied by reference TRBV2 and TRBJ1-2, is EPEVTQTPSHQVTQMGQEVILRCVPISNHLYFYWYRQILGQKVEFLVSFYNNEISEKSEIFDDQFSVERPDGSNFTLKIRSTKLEDSAMYFCASSDSSNYGYTFGSGTRLTVV.

The chain couples TRBV5-4 to TRBJ2-7; 8 nucleotides agree with TRBD1. CDR1 and CDR2 (germline): SGHNT, YYREEE (reference sequence). The CDR3 runs to 14 residues. Trimming took 4 bases from V and 7 from J; bases not matched to a gene: 10. The CDR3 nucleotides read TGTGCCAGCAGCCTCGGACAGGGACCTACGGAGCAGTACTTC. Its protein is CASSLGQGPTEQYF.

The chain is built from TRBV6-5 and TRBJ2-1; D remains ambiguous. The germline V gene encodes CDR1 MNHEY and CDR2 SVGAGI. Trimming removed 6 bases from V and 7 bases from J, with 16 bases in between. The CDR3 totals 14 residues. The CDR3 nucleotides are TGTGCCAGCAGACCGACTTTTTATAGGAATGAGCAGTTCTTC. Translation: CASRPTFYRNEQFF.